The present T cell receptor beta chain was sequenced within a study of T cell responses to AZD1222 COVID-19 vaccine. Study observations and caveats: The number of AZD1222 recipients seropositive at baseline was only five to seven. Females made up more of the donors, who were largely white British, and clonal diversity may have come out too low. Repertoire sampling was restricted to post-peak T cell response timepoints.

Sequencing was performed with immunoSEQ multiplex PCR; in TCRdb, only in-frame clones are kept and a portion is missing. Of roughly 150,000 clones listed, about 88% are singletons. Points on this clone: Antigen unknown.

The sequences come from peripheral blood, collected after recovery from COVID-19. The sequence was obtained from an adult who had recovered from COVID-19.

As DNA, the CDR3 is TGTGCCAGCAGCTCTACGACGGTTAGCAATCAGCCCCAGCATTTT. Translated, it gives CASSSTTVSNQPQHF. The J gene is TRBJ1-5, the V gene TRBV7-2, with D unclear. CDR1 SGHTA and CDR2 FQGNSA come from the germline V gene. The CDR3 covers 15 residues. V was cut by 4 bases and J by 0 bases, with 10 bases left in between.